Following are 18 T cell receptor beta chains from one sample sequenced in a study of T cell responses to AZD1222 COVID-19 vaccine. Some clones are missing from TCRdb's copy, which holds only in-frame ones; the method was immunoSEQ multiplex PCR. The sample has about 130,000 clones, roughly 90% seen once. The sample consisted of peripheral blood, taken 28 days after the second AZD1222 dose. The origin of the receptors is an adult who received the AZD1222 COVID-19 vaccine.

The count of this clone is one. V is TRBV12-3 or TRBV12-4 and J is TRBJ2-1; D not certain. The CDR3 runs 12 residues. V was clipped by 1 base and J by 6 bases, with 4 bases between them. CDR3 amino acids: CASSLVGNEQFF. CDR3 nucleotide sequence: TGTGCCAGCAGTTTAGTGGGCAATGAGCAGTTCTTC.

V and J are TRBV28 and TRBJ1-4, with a tentative D call TRBD1 (5 bases). V dropped 8 bases and J dropped 8 bases, with 15 bases sitting between them. CDR1 MDHEN and CDR2 SYDVKM come from the germline V gene. The CDR3 length is 13 residues. For the CDR3, the DNA is TGTGCCAGCGTGGAAGAAGGGGTGGAAAAACTGTTTTTT. The encoded protein is CASVEEGVEKLFF.

This chain uses TRBV7-6 with TRBJ2-7; TRBD1 matches at 8 bases. CDR3 size: 15 residues. Germline values: CDR1 SGHVS, CDR2 FNYEAQ. J lost 0 bases, V lost 1 base, and 2 bases had no gene match. As DNA, the CDR3 is TGTGCCAGCAGCTTAGGGGACAGGAGCTCCTACGAGCAGTACTTC. This encodes CASSLGDRSSYEQYF.

The chain couples TRBV11-3 to TRBJ2-3; TRBD1 aligns across 9 bases. Germline V lookup: CDR1 SGHNT, CDR2 YENEEA. The CDR3 has 16 amino acids. The junction had 2 bases not matched to a gene; V was cut back by 1 base and J by 0 bases. CDR3 region: CASSLGDRESTDTQYF. In nucleotides, the CDR3 is TGTGCCAGCAGCTTAGGGGACAGGGAAAGCACAGATACGCAGTATTTT.

The rearrangement uses TRBV29-1 and TRBJ1-1; maybe TRBD1 (5 bases). The CDR3 covers 14 residues. CDR1 and CDR2 (germline): SQVTM, ANQGSEA. V was cut by 5 bases and J by 4 bases, with 17 bases left in between. CDR3 in amino acids: CSVSILQGSTEAFF. For the CDR3, the DNA is TGCAGCGTTTCGATTTTGCAGGGAAGCACTGAAGCTTTCTTT.

The V gene is TRBV7-2, the J gene TRBJ1-2; D unresolved. Trimming removed 3 bases from V and 5 bases from J, with 13 bases in between. The CDR3 runs 14 residues. Germline CDR1 SGHTA, CDR2 FQGNSA. The CDR3 coding sequence is TGTGCCAGCAGCTTCGGCCAGCCTCGGTATGGCTACACCTTC. Protein product: CASSFGQPRYGYTF. The entire variable domain, with the rest obtained from reference TRBV7-2 and TRBJ1-2, is as follows: GAGVSQSPSNKVTEKGKDVELRCDPISGHTALYWYRQSLGQGLEFLIYFQGNSAPDKSGLPSDRFSAERTGGSVSTLTIQRTQQEDSAVYLCASSFGQPRYGYTFGSGTRLTVV.

The chain has TRBV29-1 and TRBJ1-5; D gene unclear. The CDR3 runs 15 residues. V was pared by 7 bases and J by 3 bases, with 19 bases between. Germline values: CDR1 SQVTM, CDR2 ANQGSEA. The CDR3 sequence: CSGIGLNWPNQPQHF. The CDR3, as DNA: TGCAGCGGTATTGGATTAAATTGGCCCAATCAGCCCCAGCATTTT.

The chain has TRBV7-9 and TRBJ2-3, with D unclear. Trimming shortened V by 2 bases and J by 0 bases, and 3 bases separated the two germline ends. Germline CDR1 and CDR2: SEHNR and FQNEAQ (reference sequence). The CDR3 spans 13 residues. This CDR3 is CASSLKSTDTQYF. CDR3 nucleotides: TGTGCCAGCAGCTTAAAAAGCACAGATACGCAGTATTTT.

The J gene is TRBJ1-2, the V gene TRBV9; weak D call: TRBD1 (6 bases). The CDR3 runs 15 residues. The V end lost 5 bases, the J end lost 4 bases, and 18 bases lay between the germline ends. Per the germline V gene, CDR1 is SGDLS and CDR2 is YYNGEE. CDR3 DNA: TGTGCCAGCAGGAGTACAGGGAACCCAAGCTATGGCTACACCTTC. This encodes CASRSTGNPSYGYTF.

This rearrangement joins TRBV2 to TRBJ1-3; D gene ambiguous. Germline V gene lookup returns CDR1 SNHLY and CDR2 FYNNEI. The CDR3 totals 15 residues. Trimming removed 2 bases from V and 4 bases from J, with 12 bases in between. CDR3 amino acids: CASSENGGSGNTIYF. Written as DNA, the CDR3 is TGTGCCAGCAGTGAAAATGGAGGGTCCGGAAACACCATATATTTT.

This clone was seen just once. V gene TRBV5-6 combines with J gene TRBJ1-2, with 7 positions matching TRBD1. CDR1 and CDR2 (germline): SGHDT, YYEEEE. The CDR3 has 13 residues. V was pared by 5 bases and J by 5 bases, with 6 bases of the junction left unmatched. The CDR3 spells CASRGTVIYGYTF. CDR3 DNA sequence: TGTGCCAGCAGAGGGACAGTTATTTATGGCTACACCTTC.

The rearrangement links TRBV11-1 to TRBJ2-5; 10 nucleotides match TRBD1. The CDR3 loop spans 16 amino acids. The germline CDR1 and CDR2 sequences are SGHAT and FQDESV (reference sequence). Trimming at V came to 6 bases and at J to 4 bases, leaving 11 bases not matched to a gene. The CDR3 here is CASSPWTGGLGETQYF. For the CDR3, the DNA is TGTGCCAGCAGTCCGTGGACAGGGGGTCTGGGAGAGACCCAGTACTTC. The whole variable domain, remainder taken from reference TRBV11-1 and TRBJ2-5, is EAEVAQSPRYKITEKSQAVAFWCDPISGHATLYWYRQILGQGPELLVQFQDESVVDDSQLPKDRFSAERLKGVDSTLKIQPAELGDSAMYLCASSPWTGGLGETQYFGPGTRLLVL.

The genes are TRBV18 and TRBJ1-2; D gene ambiguous. The CDR3 consists of 13 residues. Germline values: CDR1 KGHSH, CDR2 LQKENI. Deletions cut 1 base from V and 5 bases from J, with 8 bases between. The CDR3: CASSPLTEYGYTF. CDR3 nucleotides: TGTGCCAGCTCACCACTGACGGAATATGGCTACACCTTC.

This clone was seen at least ten times. The V and J genes are TRBV4-3 and TRBJ2-7; no definite D call. The CDR3 sequence is 15 residues long. Deletions cut 0 bases from V and 0 bases from J, with 9 bases between. Germline CDR1 is LGHNA and CDR2 is YSLEER. The CDR3 region has the DNA TGCGCCAGCAGCCAAGAGCCCTCGAGCTCCTACGAGCAGTACTTC. It specifies CASSQEPSSSYEQYF.

The rearrangement uses TRBV15 and TRBJ2-3; tentative D call: TRBD2 (5 bases). CDR1 LNHNV and CDR2 YYDKDF come from the germline V gene (reference sequence). Trimming pared 0 bases from V and 4 bases from J, leaving 11 bases between. The CDR3 runs to 15 residues. The CDR3 spells CATSREVGEPDTQYF. For the CDR3, the DNA is TGTGCCACCAGCAGAGAGGTTGGGGAGCCAGATACGCAGTATTTT. Full variable domain (rest looked up from reference TRBV15 and TRBJ2-3): DAMVIQNPRYQVTQFGKPVTLSCSQTLNHNVMYWYQQKSSQAPKLLFHYYDKDFNNEADTPDNFQSRRPNTSFCFLDIRSPGLGDTAMYLCATSREVGEPDTQYFGPGTRLTVL.

This chain uses TRBV24-1 with TRBJ1-2; D is uncertain. From germline, CDR1 is KGHDR and CDR2 SFDVKD. V was clipped by 5 bases and J by 7 bases, with 13 bases between them. The CDR3 covers 13 residues. CDR3 bases: TGTGCCACCAGTGCTACCGCGGTCGGTGGCTACACCTTC. Amino acids: CATSATAVGGYTF.

This chain connects TRBV7-2 to TRBJ1-1, with unresolved D. Germline V CDR1 and CDR2: SGHTA, FQGNSA. The CDR3 has 14 residues. V dropped 5 bases and J dropped 9 bases, with 19 bases sitting between them. Written as DNA, the CDR3 is TGTGCCAGCAGCGCAGGCGGTCGTGAGGCCAAAGCTTTCTTT. This translates into CASSAGGREAKAFF.

The chain is built from TRBV7-2 and TRBJ2-2; the match to TRBD2 covers 16 bases. From germline, CDR1 is SGHTA and CDR2 FQGNSA. The V gene end was trimmed by 6 bases and the J gene end by 4 bases; junction bases not matched to a gene: 5. This CDR3 is built from 17 residues. CDR3 in amino acids: CASRGTSGGARTGELFF. DNA of the CDR3: TGTGCCAGCAGAGGGACTAGCGGGGGGGCCCGCACCGGGGAGCTGTTTTTT.